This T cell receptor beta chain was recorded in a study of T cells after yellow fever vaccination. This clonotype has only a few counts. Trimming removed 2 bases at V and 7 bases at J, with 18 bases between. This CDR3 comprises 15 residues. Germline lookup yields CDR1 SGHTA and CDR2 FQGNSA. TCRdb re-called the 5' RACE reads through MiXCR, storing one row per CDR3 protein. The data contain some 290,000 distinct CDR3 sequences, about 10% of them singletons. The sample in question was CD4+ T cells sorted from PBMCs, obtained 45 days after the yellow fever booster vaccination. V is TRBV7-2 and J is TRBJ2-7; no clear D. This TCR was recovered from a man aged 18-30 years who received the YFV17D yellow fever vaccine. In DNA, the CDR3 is TGTGCCAGCAGCTTATCGGCCGGCGTTCTAATAGAGCAGTACTTC. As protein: CASSLSAGVLIEQYF.